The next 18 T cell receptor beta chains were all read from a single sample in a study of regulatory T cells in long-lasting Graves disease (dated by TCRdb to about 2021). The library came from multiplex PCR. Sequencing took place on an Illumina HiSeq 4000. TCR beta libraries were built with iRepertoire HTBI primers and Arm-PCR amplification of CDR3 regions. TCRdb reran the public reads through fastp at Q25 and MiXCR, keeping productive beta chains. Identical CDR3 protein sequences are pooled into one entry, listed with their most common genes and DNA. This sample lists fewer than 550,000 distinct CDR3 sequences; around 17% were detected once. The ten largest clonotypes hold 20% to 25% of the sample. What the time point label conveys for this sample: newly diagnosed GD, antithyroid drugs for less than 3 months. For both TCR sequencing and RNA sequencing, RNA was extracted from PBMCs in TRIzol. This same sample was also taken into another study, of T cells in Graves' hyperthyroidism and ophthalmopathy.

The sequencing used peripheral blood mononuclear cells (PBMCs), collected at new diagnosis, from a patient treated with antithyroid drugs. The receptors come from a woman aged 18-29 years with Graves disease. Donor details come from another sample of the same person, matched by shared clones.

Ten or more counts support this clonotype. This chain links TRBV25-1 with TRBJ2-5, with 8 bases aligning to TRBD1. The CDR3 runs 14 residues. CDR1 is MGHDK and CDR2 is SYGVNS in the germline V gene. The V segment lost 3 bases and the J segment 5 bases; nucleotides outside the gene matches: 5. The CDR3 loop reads CASSDDRGGETQYF. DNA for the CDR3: TGTGCCAGCAGTGACGACAGGGGTGGGGAGACCCAGTACTTC.

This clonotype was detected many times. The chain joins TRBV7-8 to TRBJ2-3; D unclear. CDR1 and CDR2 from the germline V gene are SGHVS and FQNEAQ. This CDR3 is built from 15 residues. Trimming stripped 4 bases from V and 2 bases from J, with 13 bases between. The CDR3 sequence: CASSSSRDPTDTQYF. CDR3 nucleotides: TGTGCCAGCAGCTCTTCTAGAGACCCCACAGATACGCAGTATTTT.

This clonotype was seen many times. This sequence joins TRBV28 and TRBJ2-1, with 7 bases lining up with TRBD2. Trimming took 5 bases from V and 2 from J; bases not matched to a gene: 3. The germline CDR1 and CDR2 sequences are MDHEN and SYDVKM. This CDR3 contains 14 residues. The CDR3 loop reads CASSRLAAYNEQFF. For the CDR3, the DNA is TGTGCCAGCAGTAGGCTAGCGGCCTACAATGAGCAGTTCTTC.

CDR3 sequence reads: CASSDGPTFCEQYF. CDR3 bases: TGCGCCAGCAGTGACGGACCTACCTTTTGCGAGCAGTACTTC. The chain uses TRBV10-2 and TRBJ2-7; the D is unclear. Trimming left V 3 bases short and J 6 bases short, with 15 bases between. CDR1 and CDR2 from the germline V gene are WSHSY and SAAADI. This CDR3 region has 14 residues.

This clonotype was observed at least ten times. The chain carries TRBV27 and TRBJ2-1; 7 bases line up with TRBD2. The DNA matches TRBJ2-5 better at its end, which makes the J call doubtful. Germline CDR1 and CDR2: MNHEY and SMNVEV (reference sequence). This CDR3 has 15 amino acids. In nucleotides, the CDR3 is TGTGCCAGCAGTTTATTACGGACTAGGGCGGAGACCCAGTACTTC. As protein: CASSLLRTRAETQYF.

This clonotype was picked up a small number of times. CDR3: CATSDPGWGRNTGELFF. DNA for the CDR3: TGTGCCACCAGTGACCCCGGGTGGGGTCGGAACACCGGGGAGCTGTTTTTT. The chain links TRBV24-1 to TRBJ2-2; D gene unclear. Per the germline V gene, CDR1 is KGHDR and CDR2 is SFDVKD. V shed 4 bases and J shed 1 base, with 15 bases lying between them. This CDR3 is built from 17 residues.

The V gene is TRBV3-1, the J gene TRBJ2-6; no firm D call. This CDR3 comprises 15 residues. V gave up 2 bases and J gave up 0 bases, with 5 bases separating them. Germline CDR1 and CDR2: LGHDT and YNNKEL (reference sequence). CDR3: CASSQSSSGANVLTF. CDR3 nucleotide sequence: TGTGCCAGCAGCCAATCGAGCTCTGGGGCCAACGTCCTGACTTTC.

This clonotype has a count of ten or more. CDR3 DNA: TGTGCCAGCAGCTGGGACAGAACGAACACTGAAGCTTTCTTT. Translated: CASSWDRTNTEAFF. The chain recombines TRBV11-3 with TRBJ1-1; TRBD1 matches 7 bases. This CDR3 region has 14 residues. The V and J ends lost 4 bases and 1 base, in that order; junction bases with no gene match: 3. Germline V gives CDR1 SGHNT, CDR2 YENEEA.

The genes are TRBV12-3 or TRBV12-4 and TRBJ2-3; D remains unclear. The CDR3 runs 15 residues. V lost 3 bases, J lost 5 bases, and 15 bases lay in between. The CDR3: CASSFLKPPLDTQYF. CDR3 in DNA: TGTGCCAGCAGTTTCCTCAAACCCCCCCTAGATACGCAGTATTTT.

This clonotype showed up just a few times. The CDR3 bases are TGCAGTGCTAGCAGGGGGCGATCCTACGAGCAGTACTTC. Protein product: CSASRGRSYEQYF. The chain combines TRBV20-1 with TRBJ2-7; the match to TRBD1 covers 8 bases. Losses at the gene ends were 3 bases for V and 1 base for J; bases not matched to a gene: 2. CDR3 length: 13 residues. The germline V gene encodes CDR1 DFQATT and CDR2 SNEGSKA (reference sequence).

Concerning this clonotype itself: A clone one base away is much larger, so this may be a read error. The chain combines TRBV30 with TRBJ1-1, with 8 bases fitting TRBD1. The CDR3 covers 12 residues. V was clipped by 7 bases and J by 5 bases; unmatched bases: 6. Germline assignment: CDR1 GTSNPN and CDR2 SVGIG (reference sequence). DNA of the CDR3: TGTGCCTCGACAGGGGCTGGGACTGAAGCTTTCTTT. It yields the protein CASTGAGTEAFF. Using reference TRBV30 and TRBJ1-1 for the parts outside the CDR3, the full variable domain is SQTIHQWPATLVQPVGSPLSLECTVEGTSNPNLYWYRQAAGRGLQLLFYSVGIGQISSEVPQNLSASRPQDRQFILSSKKLLLSDSGFYLCASTGAGTEAFFGQGTRLTVV.

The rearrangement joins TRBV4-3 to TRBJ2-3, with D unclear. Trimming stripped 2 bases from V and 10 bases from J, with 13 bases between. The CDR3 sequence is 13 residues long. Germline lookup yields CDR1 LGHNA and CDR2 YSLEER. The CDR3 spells CASSQRPLPAQYF. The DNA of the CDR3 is TGCGCCAGCAGCCAAAGACCCTTACCAGCGCAGTATTTT.

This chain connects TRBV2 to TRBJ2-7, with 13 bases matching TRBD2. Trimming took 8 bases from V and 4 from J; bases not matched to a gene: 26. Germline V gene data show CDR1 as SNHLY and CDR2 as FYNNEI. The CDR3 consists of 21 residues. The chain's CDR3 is CASSYTVQEPGLAGTDYEQYF. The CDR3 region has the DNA TGTGCCAGCTCCTACACCGTACAGGAACCGGGACTAGCGGGGACCGATTACGAGCAGTACTTC.

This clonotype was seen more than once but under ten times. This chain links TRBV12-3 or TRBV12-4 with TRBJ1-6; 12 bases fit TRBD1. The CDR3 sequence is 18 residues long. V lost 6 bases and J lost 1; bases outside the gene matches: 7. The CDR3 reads CASRRDRGQESYNSPLHF. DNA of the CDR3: TGTGCCAGCAGAAGGGACAGGGGGCAAGAATCCTATAATTCACCCCTCCACTTT.

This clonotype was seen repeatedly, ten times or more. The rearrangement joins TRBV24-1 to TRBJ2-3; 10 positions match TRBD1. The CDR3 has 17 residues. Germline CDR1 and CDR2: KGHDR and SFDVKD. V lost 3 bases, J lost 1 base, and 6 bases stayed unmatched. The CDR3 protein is CATSDPFGTGGTDTQYF. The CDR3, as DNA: TGTGCCACCAGTGATCCGTTCGGGACAGGGGGCACAGATACGCAGTATTTT.

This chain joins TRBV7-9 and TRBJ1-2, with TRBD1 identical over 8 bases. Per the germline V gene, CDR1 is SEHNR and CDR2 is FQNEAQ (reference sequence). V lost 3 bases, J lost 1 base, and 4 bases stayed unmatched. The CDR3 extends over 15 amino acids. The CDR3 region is CASSLNRGNNYGYTF. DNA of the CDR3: TGTGCCAGCAGCTTGAACAGGGGGAATAACTATGGCTACACCTTC.

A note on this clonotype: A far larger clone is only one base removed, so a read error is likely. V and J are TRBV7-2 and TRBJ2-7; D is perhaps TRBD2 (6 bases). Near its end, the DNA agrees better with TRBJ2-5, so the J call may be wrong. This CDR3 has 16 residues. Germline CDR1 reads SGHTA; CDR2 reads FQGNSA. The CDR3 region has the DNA TGTGCCAGCAGCCGGGACCTGACTGGCGGGAAAGAGACCCAGTACTTC. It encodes CASSRDLTGGKETQYF.

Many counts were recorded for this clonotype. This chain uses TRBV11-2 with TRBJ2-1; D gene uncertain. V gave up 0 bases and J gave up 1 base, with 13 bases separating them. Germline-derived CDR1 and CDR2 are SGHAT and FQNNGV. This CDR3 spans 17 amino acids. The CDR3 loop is CASSLEPPNPSYNEQFF. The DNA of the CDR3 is TGTGCCAGCAGCTTAGAACCGCCAAACCCTTCCTACAATGAGCAGTTCTTC.